This T cell receptor (beta chain) emerged from a study of response to subunit inactivated influenza vaccine. MiXCR, run by TCRdb on the RT-PCR reads, gives a single entry per CDR3 protein. The sample lists fewer than 650,000 distinct CDR3 sequences, roughly 13% occurring once. The CDR3 is 14 residues long. V lost 3 bases and J lost 2, with 11 bases in between. The V gene's germline CDR1 is SGHTA and CDR2 FQGNSA. This receptor was identified in a man between 50 and 59 years old who received an inactivated influenza vaccine. The chain employs TRBV7-2 and TRBJ2-7; D is unclear. Sequenced material: PBMCs from blood, taken about 6 weeks after vaccination. CDR3 in amino acids: CASSFKGHTYEQYF. Written as DNA, the CDR3 is TGTGCCAGCAGCTTTAAGGGTCACACCTACGAGCAGTACTTC.